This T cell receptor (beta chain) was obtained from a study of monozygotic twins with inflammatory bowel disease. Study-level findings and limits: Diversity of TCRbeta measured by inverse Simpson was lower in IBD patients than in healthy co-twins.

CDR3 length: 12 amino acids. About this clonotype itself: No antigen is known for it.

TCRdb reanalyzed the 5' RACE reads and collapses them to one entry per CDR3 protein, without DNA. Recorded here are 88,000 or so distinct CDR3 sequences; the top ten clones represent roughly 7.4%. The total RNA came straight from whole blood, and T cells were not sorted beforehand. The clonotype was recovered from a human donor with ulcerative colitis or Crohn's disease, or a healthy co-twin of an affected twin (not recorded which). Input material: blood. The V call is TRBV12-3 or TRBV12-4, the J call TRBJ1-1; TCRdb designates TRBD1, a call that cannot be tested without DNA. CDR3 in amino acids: CASRYEGSPTFF.